The clone carrying this TCR beta chain was recorded a few times. This entry is derived from a study of response to subunit inactivated influenza vaccine. TCRdb re-called the RT-PCR reads through MiXCR, storing one row per CDR3 protein. The sample lists 650,000 to 700,000 distinct CDR3 sequences, approximately 14% occurring once. CDR1 SEHNR and CDR2 FQNEAQ come from the germline V gene (reference sequence). The CDR3 is 12 residues long. V was cut by 10 bases and J by 0 bases, with 7 bases left in between. This TCR was recovered from a middle-aged man who received an inactivated influenza vaccine. The chain couples TRBV7-9 to TRBJ1-3; D is unresolved. The input for sequencing was PBMCs from blood, taken 11 to 12 days after vaccination. The CDR3 spells CATPSSGNTIYF. The CDR3 DNA follows: TGTGCCACCCCGAGCTCTGGAAACACCATATATTTT.